This T cell receptor (beta chain) was identified during a study of graft-versus-host responses after intestinal transplantation. Background on the study: Anti-thymocyte globulin induction preceded approximately three years of tacrolimus and steroid maintenance in all recipients. Study-wide points: Recipient marrow showed GvH clones, some seen first in ileum or blood.

The study took post-transplant bone marrow from the posterior iliac crest or another site. In the case of this clone: Its antigen is still unknown.

Clones were sequenced by immunoSEQ multiplex PCR, and TCRdb holds only the in-frame ones, with some missing. The sample gives just over 15,000 clones, about 87% of which show up once; around 6.3% is in the top ten. V was pared by 2 bases and J by 4 bases, with 11 bases between. This CDR3 region has 14 residues. In germline, CDR1 is SGHVS, CDR2 FQNEAQ. The TCR originated in a human patient who received an intestinal transplant, so some T cells may come from the graft donor. This chain joins TRBV7-8 and TRBJ1-1; the D is unclear. This material consisted of bone marrow, taken approximately 120 days after intestinal transplantation. The CDR3 region is CASSLPAGSTEAFF. The CDR3 DNA reads as TGTGCCAGCAGCTTACCTGCAGGTAGCACTGAAGCTTTCTTT.